The 27 T cell receptor beta chains listed next were all sequenced from one sample in a study of blood T cell repertoires in COVID-19. The method was immunoSEQ multiplex PCR; TCRdb's version includes in-frame clones alone and lacks a portion of them. The data show tens of thousands of clones, around 85% seen once. Material: peripheral blood. These receptors were obtained from a human donor in a cohort sampled during active COVID-19.

The chain carries TRBV6-6 and TRBJ1-1, with 8 bases fitting TRBD1. The CDR3 has 15 residues. J was trimmed by 5 bases and V by 0 bases; bases with no gene match: 5. Germline V CDR1 and CDR2: MNHNY, SVGAGI (reference sequence). The CDR3 sequence: CASSYSGQGPTEAFF. CDR3 nucleotide sequence: TGTGCCAGCAGTTACTCTGGACAGGGTCCGACTGAAGCTTTCTTT.

The chain recombines TRBV28 with TRBJ1-5, with D unresolved. CDR3 size: 13 residues. Trimming removed 4 bases from V and 5 bases from J, with 9 bases in between. Germline CDR1 and CDR2: MDHEN and SYDVKM. This CDR3 is CASSSRFDQPQHF. CDR3 nucleotide sequence: TGTGCCAGCAGTTCCAGGTTTGATCAGCCCCAGCATTTT.

CDR3 sequence (DNA): TGCGCCAGCAGCTTGCCCCGGGACTATTCAACCGAGCAGTACTTC. It translates to CASSLPRDYSTEQYF. The chain links TRBV5-1 to TRBJ2-7; 7 bases agree with TRBD2. The CDR3 has 15 amino acids. The germline V gene encodes CDR1 SGHRS and CDR2 YFSETQ. V dropped 1 base and J dropped 6; count of bases not matched to a gene: 10.

CDR3: CASSLYGGGPLHF. CDR3 nucleotides: TGTGCCAGCAGTTTATATGGGGGAGGACCCCTCCACTTT. The V and J genes are TRBV27 and TRBJ1-6, with a tentative D call TRBD1 (5 bases). Germline V gene sequence: CDR1 MNHEY, CDR2 SMNVEV (reference sequence). The CDR3 extends over 13 amino acids. V was clipped by 1 base and J by 12 bases, with 10 bases between them.

The CDR3 sequence: CASSSPWGGPGNEQFF. The CDR3 nucleotides read TGTGCCAGCTCCTCCCCTTGGGGGGGGCCGGGCAATGAGCAGTTCTTC. The rearrangement links TRBV19 to TRBJ2-1, with D possibly TRBD2 on 7 matching bases. Germline loops: CDR1 LNHDA, CDR2 SQIVND (reference sequence). The CDR3 is made up of 16 amino acids. With 9 bases removed from V and 6 bases from J, the gap between germline ends came to 24 bases.

In nucleotides, the CDR3 is TGTGCCAGCAGCCTTACAGGGTTCCAAGAGACCCAGTACTTC. Translating gives CASSLTGFQETQYF. This chain links TRBV7-3 with TRBJ2-5, with TRBD1 as a possible D gene (6 bases). Germline V gene sequence: CDR1 SGHTA, CDR2 FQGTGA. This CDR3 has 14 amino acids. Trimming cost V 5 bases and J 1 base, with 11 bases left between them. The variable domain in full, with the rest retrieved from reference TRBV7-3 and TRBJ2-5, is GAGVSQTPSNKVTEKGKYVELRCDPISGHTALYWYRQSLGQGPEFLIYFQGTGAADDSGLPNDRFFAVRPEGSVSTLKIQRTERGDSAVYLCASSLTGFQETQYFGPGTRLLVL.

The rearrangement joins TRBV4-3 to TRBJ1-1; D perhaps matches TRBD1 (5 bases). Per germline, CDR1 LGHNA and CDR2 YSLEER. V lost 4 bases and J lost 5, with 17 bases in between. The CDR3 is 15 amino acids. CDR3 in DNA: TGCGCCAGCAGCCCGGTAGCGGGGGTTTGGACTGAAGCTTTCTTT. As protein: CASSPVAGVWTEAFF.

This chain links TRBV5-1 with TRBJ2-3, with TRBD2 matching 13 bases. Germline V CDR1 and CDR2: SGHRS, YFSETQ. The trim removed 4 bases at V and 6 bases at J, leaving 8 bases unmatched. CDR3 length: 16 amino acids. The CDR3, as DNA: TGCGCCAGCAGCCCTGAGGGGACTAGCGGGGTCGATACGCAGTATTTT. It is translated as CASSPEGTSGVDTQYF. The full variable domain, with the rest looked up from reference TRBV5-1 and TRBJ2-3, is KAGVTQTPRYLIKTRGQQVTLSCSPISGHRSVSWYQQTPGQGLQFLFEYFSETQRNKGNFPGRFSGRQFSNSRSEMNVSTLELGDSALYLCASSPEGTSGVDTQYFGPGTRLTVL.

CDR3 protein: CASSVSGGTYEQYF. As DNA, the CDR3 is TGTGCCAGCAGCGTTAGCGGGGGAACCTACGAGCAGTACTTC. J is TRBJ2-7 and V is TRBV7-3, with TRBD2 matching 9 bases. CDR1 SGHTA and CDR2 FQGTGA come from the germline V gene. J gave up 2 bases and V 5 bases, and 4 bases lay outside the gene matches. The CDR3 is made up of 14 amino acids.

CDR3 protein: CASSQQGTISYEQYF. The DNA for the CDR3 is TGCGCCAGCAGCCAACAGGGGACTATCTCCTACGAGCAGTACTTC. The chain carries TRBV4-1 and TRBJ2-7; D may be TRBD2 (7 bases). The CDR3 consists of 15 residues. Deletions cut 2 bases from V and 0 bases from J, with 11 bases between. The germline V gene has CDR1 MGHRA and CDR2 YSYEKL.

In this sample, this clone turned up a few times. The chain is built from TRBV7-9 and TRBJ2-5, with TRBD2 matching over 12 bases. The CDR3 loop spans 17 amino acids. Germline CDR1 is SEHNR and CDR2 is FQNEAQ (reference sequence). J gave up 4 bases and V 4 bases, and 10 bases lay outside the gene matches. Written as DNA, the CDR3 is TGTGCCAGCAGCTCCTCGACTAGCGGGAGTCCACGAGAGACCCAGTACTTC. This translates into CASSSSTSGSPRETQYF.

The rearrangement links TRBV19 to TRBJ2-3, with 8 bases fitting TRBD1. Germline V gene data show CDR1 as LNHDA and CDR2 as SQIVND (reference sequence). The ends lost 9 bases at V and 2 bases at J; junction bases unmatched: 10. CDR3 size: 15 residues. The CDR3 sequence is CASRSGTGHTDTQYF. CDR3 nucleotides: TGTGCCAGCAGATCCGGGACAGGACACACAGATACGCAGTATTTT.

The V and J genes are TRBV4-3 and TRBJ2-7; D remains unclear. The CDR3 length is 16 residues. V gave up 1 base and J gave up 0 bases, with 13 bases separating them. CDR1 and CDR2 from the germline V gene are LGHNA and YSLEER. CDR3 loop: CASSQGGAYSSYEQYF. In nucleotides, the CDR3 is TGCGCCAGCAGCCAAGGAGGCGCGTATAGCTCCTACGAGCAGTACTTC.

This chain connects TRBV9 to TRBJ1-5, with TRBD1 matching 7 bases. The germline CDR1 and CDR2 sequences are SGDLS and YYNGEE. CDR3 length equals 14 residues. With V trimmed by 3 bases and J by 5 bases, 5 bases remained unmatched. In DNA, the CDR3 is TGTGCCAGCAGCGCAGACAGGGCTGATCAGCCCCAGCATTTT. This gives the protein CASSADRADQPQHF.

The chain carries TRBV15 and TRBJ1-1; 10 nucleotides agree with TRBD1. Looked up from germline, CDR1 is LNHNV and CDR2 is YYDKDF (reference sequence). There are 15 residues in the CDR3. The trim removed 5 bases at V and 4 bases at J, leaving 7 bases unmatched. The CDR3 region is CATSRFGTGATEAFF. As DNA, the CDR3 is TGTGCCACCAGCCGCTTCGGGACAGGGGCCACTGAAGCTTTCTTT.

The chain carries TRBV11-1 and TRBJ2-2; 10 bases line up with TRBD2. This CDR3 has 15 residues. With V trimmed by 9 bases and J by 3 bases, 7 bases remained unmatched. Germline CDR1 reads SGHAT; CDR2 reads FQDESV (reference sequence). The CDR3: CASRGLAEYTGELFF. The CDR3 DNA is TGTGCCAGTCGTGGACTAGCGGAGTACACCGGGGAGCTGTTTTTT.

This chain joins TRBV24-1 and TRBJ2-1; 9 bases line up with TRBD2. CDR1 is KGHDR, CDR2 SFDVKD, per germline. V dropped 2 bases and J dropped 10; count of bases not matched to a gene: 11. The CDR3 covers 16 residues. The CDR3 is CATSDSGAGGPFEQFF. CDR3 nucleotide sequence: TGTGCCACCAGTGATTCCGGGGCGGGGGGGCCCTTCGAGCAGTTCTTC.

Points on this clone: The sample carries other DNA sequences with the same CDR3. This chain links TRBV19 with TRBJ2-7, with TRBD1 matching 7 bases. Germline V gene lookup returns CDR1 LNHDA and CDR2 SQIVND (reference sequence). V trimming: 5 bases; J trimming: 6 bases; junction bases outside the gene matches: 13. The CDR3 is made up of 15 amino acids. DNA of the CDR3: TGTGCCAGTAGTTCGGAACGGACAGGATATGGCGAGCAGTACTTC. It specifies CASSSERTGYGEQYF.

The J gene is TRBJ1-5, the V gene TRBV10-3, with a weak D call TRBD1 (6 bases). Germline assignment: CDR1 ENHRY and CDR2 SYGVKD. V dropped 3 bases and J dropped 4 bases, with 7 bases sitting between them. This CDR3 has 13 amino acids. This chain's CDR3 is CAISETGNQPQHF. In nucleotides, the CDR3 is TGTGCCATCAGTGAAACAGGGAATCAGCCCCAGCATTTT.

The chain employs TRBV5-1 and TRBJ1-2, with 7 bases fitting TRBD1. The germline gives CDR1 SGHRS, CDR2 YFSETQ. V lost 0 bases, J lost 8 bases, and 4 bases stayed unmatched. The CDR3 totals 13 residues. For the CDR3, the DNA is TGCGCCAGCAGCTTGGGGGGACAGACCGGCTACACCTTC. It codes for CASSLGGQTGYTF.

The chain employs TRBV5-4 and TRBJ2-1; D possibly corresponds to TRBD2 (6 bases). CDR3 length: 15 residues. Per the germline V gene, CDR1 is SGHNT and CDR2 is YYREEE (reference sequence). Trimming left V 4 bases short and J 3 bases short, with 14 bases between. The CDR3 DNA follows: TGTGCCAGCAGCATCATAGCGGACTTCTACAATGAGCAGTTCTTC. Encoded protein: CASSIIADFYNEQFF.

This chain uses TRBV7-3 with TRBJ2-1; 9 bases line up with TRBD1. Trimming took 2 bases from V and 8 from J; bases not matched to a gene: 16. The CDR3 spans 18 residues. Per germline, CDR1 SGHTA and CDR2 FQGTGA. CDR3 DNA sequence: TGTGCCAGCAGCTTATTCCCGTCGGGACAGGGCCTCGTAGATGAGCAGTTCTTC. It is translated as CASSLFPSGQGLVDEQFF.

Points on this clone: Other DNA sequences within the sample encode an identical CDR3. V usage is TRBV4-3 and J usage is TRBJ2-2; TRBD1 might be the D (6 bases). This CDR3 has 16 residues. V shed 1 base and J shed 2 bases, with 11 bases lying between them. CDR1 and CDR2 (germline): LGHNA, YSLEER. CDR3 in amino acids: CASSQGARGNTGELFF. As DNA, the CDR3 is TGCGCCAGCAGCCAAGGGGCCAGGGGAAACACCGGGGAGCTGTTTTTT.

This clone appeared many times. The chain combines TRBV4-3 with TRBJ1-2; possible D gene TRBD1, 5 bases. Germline V gene data show CDR1 as LGHNA and CDR2 as YSLEER. Trimming stripped 5 bases from V and 4 bases from J, with 23 bases between. CDR3 length: 17 amino acids. The chain's CDR3 is CASSDAYRRGISYGYTF. The CDR3 nucleotides are TGCGCCAGCAGCGACGCCTATCGTCGGGGGATAAGCTATGGCTACACCTTC.

V and J are TRBV5-6 and TRBJ1-5, with unresolved D. CDR1 is SGHDT and CDR2 is YYEEEE in the germline V gene. The CDR3 spans 19 residues. The V end lost 3 bases, the J end lost 4 bases, and 26 bases lay between the germline ends. The CDR3 sequence is CASSSADAQLLPPNQPQHF. CDR3 sequence (DNA): TGTGCCAGCAGCTCTGCCGACGCACAGCTCCTACCCCCTAATCAGCCCCAGCATTTT.

This chain connects TRBV7-9 to TRBJ1-2, with a possible D match to TRBD1 (5 bases). The CDR3 spans 13 residues. Trimming cost V 8 bases and J 5 bases, with 15 bases left between them. Per the germline V gene, CDR1 is SEHNR and CDR2 is FQNEAQ (reference sequence). CDR3: CASWGLPQYGYTF. DNA of the CDR3: TGTGCCAGCTGGGGACTTCCCCAATATGGCTACACCTTC.

V is TRBV5-8 and J is TRBJ2-5, with D possibly TRBD2 on 6 matching bases. V was trimmed by 0 bases and J by 2 bases, leaving 17 bases between them. In germline, CDR1 is SGHTS, CDR2 YDEGEE. CDR3 length: 17 residues. CDR3 coding DNA: TGTGCCAGCAGCTTGGATGGGACTGGCGGGGTGCAAGAGACCCAGTACTTC. Amino acids: CASSLDGTGGVQETQYF.